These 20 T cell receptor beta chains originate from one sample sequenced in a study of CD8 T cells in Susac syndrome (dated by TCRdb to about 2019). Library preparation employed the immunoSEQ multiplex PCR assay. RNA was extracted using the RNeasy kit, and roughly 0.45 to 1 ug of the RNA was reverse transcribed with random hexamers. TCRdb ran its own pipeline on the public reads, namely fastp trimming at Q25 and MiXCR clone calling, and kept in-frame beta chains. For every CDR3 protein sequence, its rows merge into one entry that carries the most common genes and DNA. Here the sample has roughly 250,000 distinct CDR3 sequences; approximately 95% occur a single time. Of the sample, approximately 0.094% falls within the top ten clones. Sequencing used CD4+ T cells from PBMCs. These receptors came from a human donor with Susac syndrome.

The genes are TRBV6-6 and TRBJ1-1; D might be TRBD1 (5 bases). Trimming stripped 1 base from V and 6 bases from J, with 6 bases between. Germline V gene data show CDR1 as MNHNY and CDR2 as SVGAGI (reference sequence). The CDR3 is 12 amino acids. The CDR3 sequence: CASSYWDSEAFF. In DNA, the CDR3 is TGTGCCAGCAGTTACTGGGACTCTGAAGCTTTCTTT.

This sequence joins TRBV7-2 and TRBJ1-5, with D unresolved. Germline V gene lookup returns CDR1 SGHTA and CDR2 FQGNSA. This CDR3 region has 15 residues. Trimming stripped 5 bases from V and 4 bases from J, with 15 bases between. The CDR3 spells CASSAPGFSNQPQHF. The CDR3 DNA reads TGTGCCAGCAGCGCGCCCGGGTTTTCTAATCAGCCCCAGCATTTT.

CDR3 residues: CASSQETGNGYTF. The CDR3 nucleotides read TGTGCCAGCAGCCAAGAAACTGGGAACGGCTACACCTTC. V and J are TRBV3-1 and TRBJ1-2; D call uncertain. There are 13 residues in the CDR3. V dropped 0 bases and J dropped 8 bases, with 10 bases sitting between them. CDR1 and CDR2 (germline): LGHDT, YNNKEL (reference sequence).

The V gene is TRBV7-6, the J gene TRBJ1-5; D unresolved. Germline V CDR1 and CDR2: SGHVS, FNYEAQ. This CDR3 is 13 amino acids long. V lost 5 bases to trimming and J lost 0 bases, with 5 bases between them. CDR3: CASSRYSNQPQHF. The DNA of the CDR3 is TGTGCCAGCAGCCGTTATAGCAATCAGCCCCAGCATTTT.

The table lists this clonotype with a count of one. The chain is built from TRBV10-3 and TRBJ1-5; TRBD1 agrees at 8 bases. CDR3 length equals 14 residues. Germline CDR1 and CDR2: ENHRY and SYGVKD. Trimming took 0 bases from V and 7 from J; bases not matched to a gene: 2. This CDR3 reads CAISESTGAQPQHF. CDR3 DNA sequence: TGTGCCATCAGTGAGTCGACAGGGGCACAGCCCCAGCATTTT.

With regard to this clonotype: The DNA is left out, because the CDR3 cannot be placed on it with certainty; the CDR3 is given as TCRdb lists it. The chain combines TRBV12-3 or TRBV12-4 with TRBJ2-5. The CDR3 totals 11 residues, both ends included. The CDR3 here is CASSFLETQYF.

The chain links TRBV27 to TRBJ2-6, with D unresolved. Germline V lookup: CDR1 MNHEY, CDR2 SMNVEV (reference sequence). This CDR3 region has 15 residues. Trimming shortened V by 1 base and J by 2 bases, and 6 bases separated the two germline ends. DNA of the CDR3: TGTGCCAGCAGTTTATTGAGTGCTGGGGCCAACGTCCTGACTTTC. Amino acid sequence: CASSLLSAGANVLTF. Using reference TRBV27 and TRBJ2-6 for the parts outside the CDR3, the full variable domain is EAQVTQNPRYLITVTGKKLTVTCSQNMNHEYMSWYRQDPGLGLRQIYYSMNVEVTDKGDVPEGYKVSRKEKRNFPLILESPSPNQTSLYFCASSLLSAGANVLTFGAGSRLTVL.

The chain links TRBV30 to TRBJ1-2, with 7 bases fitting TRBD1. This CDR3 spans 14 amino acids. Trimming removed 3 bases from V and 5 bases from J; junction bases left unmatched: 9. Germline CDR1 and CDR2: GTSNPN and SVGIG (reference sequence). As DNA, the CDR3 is TGTGCCTGGAGGACATCCGGGACAGCTTATGGCTACACCTTC. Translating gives CAWRTSGTAYGYTF.

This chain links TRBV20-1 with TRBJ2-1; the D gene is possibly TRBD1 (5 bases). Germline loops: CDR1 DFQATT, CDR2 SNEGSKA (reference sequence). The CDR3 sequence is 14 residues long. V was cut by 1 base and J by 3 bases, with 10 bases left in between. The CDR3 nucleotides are TGCAGTGCTAGAGGCCTGGGGCTCTACAATGAGCAGTTCTTC. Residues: CSARGLGLYNEQFF.

The CDR3 nucleotides read TGTGCCAGCAGCTTAGCTCCTAGTCCAGATACGCAGTATTTT. It encodes CASSLAPSPDTQYF. The chain combines TRBV7-6 with TRBJ2-3; D unclear. The germline V gene encodes CDR1 SGHVS and CDR2 FNYEAQ. The CDR3 runs 14 residues. V lost 0 bases and J lost 4, with 8 bases in between.

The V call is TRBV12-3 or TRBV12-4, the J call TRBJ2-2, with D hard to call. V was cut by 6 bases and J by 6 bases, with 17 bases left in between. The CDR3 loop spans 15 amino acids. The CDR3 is CASRTPLHGAGELFF. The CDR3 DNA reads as TGTGCCAGCAGAACCCCTCTTCATGGGGCCGGGGAGCTGTTTTTT.

CDR3: CASSQDSWRADEQYF. As DNA, the CDR3 is TGTGCCAGCAGCCAAGATTCGTGGAGGGCTGACGAGCAGTACTTC. The V gene is TRBV3-1, the J gene TRBJ2-7; D perhaps matches TRBD2 (6 bases). Per the germline V gene, CDR1 is LGHDT and CDR2 is YNNKEL (reference sequence). The CDR3 loop spans 15 amino acids. V lost 0 bases and J 5 bases, leaving 14 bases between the germline ends.

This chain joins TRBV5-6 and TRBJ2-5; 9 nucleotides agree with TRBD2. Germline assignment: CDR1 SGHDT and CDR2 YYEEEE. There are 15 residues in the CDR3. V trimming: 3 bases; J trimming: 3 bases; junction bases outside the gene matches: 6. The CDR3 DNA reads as TGTGCCAGCAGCTCGAGCGGGAGGATCGAAGAGACCCAGTACTTC. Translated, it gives CASSSSGRIEETQYF. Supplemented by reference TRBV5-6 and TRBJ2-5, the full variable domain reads DAGVTQSPTHLIKTRGQQVTLRCSPKSGHDTVSWYQQALGQGPQFIFQYYEEEERQRGNFPDRFSGHQFPNYSSELNVNALLLGDSALYLCASSSSGRIEETQYFGPGTRLLVL.

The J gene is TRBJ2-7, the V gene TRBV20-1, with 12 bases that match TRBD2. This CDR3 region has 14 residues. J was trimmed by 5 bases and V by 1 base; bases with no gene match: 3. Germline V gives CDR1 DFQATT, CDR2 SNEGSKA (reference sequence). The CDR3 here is CSARASGRADEQYF. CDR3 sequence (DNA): TGCAGTGCTAGAGCTAGCGGGAGGGCCGACGAGCAGTACTTC.

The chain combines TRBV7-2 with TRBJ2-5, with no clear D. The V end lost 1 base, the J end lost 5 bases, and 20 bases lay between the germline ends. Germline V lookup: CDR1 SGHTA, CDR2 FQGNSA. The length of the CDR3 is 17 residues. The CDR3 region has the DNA TGTGCCAGCAGCTTAGTGTTCCCGGGCTCTCGAAGGGAGACCCAGTACTTC. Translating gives CASSLVFPGSRRETQYF.

CDR3 amino acids: CASGTILSPQHF. The CDR3 region has the DNA TGCGCCAGCGGCACCATACTTTCCCCCCAGCATTTT. The V and J genes are TRBV4-1 and TRBJ1-5; no clear D. V was pared by 8 bases and J by 10 bases, with 15 bases between. Germline V gene data show CDR1 as MGHRA and CDR2 as YSYEKL. This CDR3 is 12 amino acids long.

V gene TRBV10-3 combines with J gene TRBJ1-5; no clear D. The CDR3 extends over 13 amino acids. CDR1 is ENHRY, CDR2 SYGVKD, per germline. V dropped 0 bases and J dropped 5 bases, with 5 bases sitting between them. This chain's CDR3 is CAISESKDQPQHF. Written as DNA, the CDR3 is TGTGCCATCAGTGAGTCGAAGGATCAGCCCCAGCATTTT.

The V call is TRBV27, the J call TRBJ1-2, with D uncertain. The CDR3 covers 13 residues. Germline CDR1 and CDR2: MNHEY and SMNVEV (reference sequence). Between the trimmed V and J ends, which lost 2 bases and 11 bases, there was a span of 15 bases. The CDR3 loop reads CASSLKPAREYTF. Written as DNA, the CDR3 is TGTGCCAGCAGTTTAAAACCGGCCCGAGAATACACCTTC.

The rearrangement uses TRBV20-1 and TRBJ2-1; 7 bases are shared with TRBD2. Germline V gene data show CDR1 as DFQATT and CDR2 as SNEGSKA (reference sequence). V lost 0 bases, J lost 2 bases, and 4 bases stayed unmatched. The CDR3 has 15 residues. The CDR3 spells CSARDFGLAYNEQFF. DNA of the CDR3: TGCAGTGCTAGAGATTTCGGACTAGCCTACAATGAGCAGTTCTTC.

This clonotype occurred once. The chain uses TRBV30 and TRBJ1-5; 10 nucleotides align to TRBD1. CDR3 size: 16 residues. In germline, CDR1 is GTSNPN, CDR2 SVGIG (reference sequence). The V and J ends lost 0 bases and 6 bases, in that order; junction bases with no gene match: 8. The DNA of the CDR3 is TGTGCCTGGAGTGTACCTCGACAGGGGGCAGGTCAGCCCCAGCATTTT. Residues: CAWSVPRQGAGQPQHF.